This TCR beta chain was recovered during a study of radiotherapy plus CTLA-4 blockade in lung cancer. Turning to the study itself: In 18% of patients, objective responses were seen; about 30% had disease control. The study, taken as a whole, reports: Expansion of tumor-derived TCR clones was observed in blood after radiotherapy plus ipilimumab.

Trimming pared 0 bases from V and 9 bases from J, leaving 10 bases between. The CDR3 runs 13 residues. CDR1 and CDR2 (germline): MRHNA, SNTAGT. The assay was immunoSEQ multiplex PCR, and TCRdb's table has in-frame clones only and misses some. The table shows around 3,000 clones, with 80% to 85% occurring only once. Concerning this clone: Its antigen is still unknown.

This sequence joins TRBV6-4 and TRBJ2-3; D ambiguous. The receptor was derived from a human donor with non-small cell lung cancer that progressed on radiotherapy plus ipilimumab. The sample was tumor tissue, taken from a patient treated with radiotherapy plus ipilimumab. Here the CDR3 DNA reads TGTGCCAGCAGTGACTCACAGACCGGAACGCAGTATTTT. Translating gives CASSDSQTGTQYF.